This TCR beta chain originates from a study of T cells in Graves' hyperthyroidism and ophthalmopathy. CDR3 size: 14 residues. Deletions cut 8 bases from V and 9 bases from J, with 17 bases between. CDR1 and CDR2 from the germline V gene are SGHTA and FQGNSA. TCR beta CDR3 region amplification was performed from RNA transcripts. The HTBI primer set was used in a first-round RT-PCR of the TCR CDR3. TCRdb reanalysed the multiplex PCR reads using MiXCR and keeps one entry per CDR3 protein. The repertoire holds about 510,000 distinct CDR3 sequences, with 46% as singletons. Study findings and constraints: Separating ophthalmopathy from stable hyperthyroidism was achieved by a 13 V-J model. Blood also contained most expanded thyroid clonotypes above 0.001.

Concerning this clonotype itself: What it binds is unknown.

This clonotype was obtained from an adult woman with Graves' disease, either hyperthyroidism or ophthalmopathy (not recorded which). Sequencing used peripheral blood or thyroid tissue (not recorded which). The chain recombines TRBV7-2 with TRBJ1-6; D is undetermined. The CDR3 spells CASAVSALGSPLHF. The CDR3 nucleotides read TGTGCCAGCGCAGTTAGCGCCTTGGGTTCACCCCTCCACTTT.